The T cell receptor (beta chain) described here comes from a study of CD8 T cells in ankylosing spondylitis. Study observations and caveats: The study looked at matched synovial fluid samples from ankylosing spondylitis patients. Disease-linked clones were reported to be significantly enriched there. Reports of some motif variants in reactive arthritis synovial fluid and blood predate this one. A TCR beta motif made of several highly homologous variants seemed typical of ankylosing spondylitis blood.

Molecular-barcoded quantitative 5'-RACE produced these TCR beta libraries. TCRdb re-called the 5' RACE reads with MiXCR, one entry per CDR3 protein. The table includes around 890,000 distinct CDR3 sequences, about an eighth detected once. This clonotype was seen a handful of times. Antigen unknown. Germline CDR1 reads SGHTA; CDR2 reads FQGNSA. The junction had 7 bases not matched to a gene; V was cut back by 5 bases and J by 4 bases. The CDR3 runs 15 residues. Sequenced input: blood, either unsorted or a sorted T cell fraction (not recorded which). The TCR originated in a male donor with ankylosing spondylitis. The V gene is TRBV7-2, the J gene TRBJ2-1; TRBD2 aligns across 8 bases. CDR3 nucleotide sequence: TGTGCCAGCAGCACCACCGGGACTAGTTACAATGAGCAGTTCTTC. Its translation is CASSTTGTSYNEQFF.